This T cell receptor (beta chain) was retrieved from a study of quantifying T cell responses using KT2 cells. About the study: RNA was reverse transcribed with TCR alpha and beta constant-region primers. Findings and limits, study-wide: Detection of KT2 sequences held at the lowest tested level, about one cell per 100,000 PBMC. Input KT2 cell number predicted KT2 alpha and beta sequence counts linearly over several orders of magnitude.

Germline V gene lookup returns CDR1 MNHEY and CDR2 SVGEGT. The CDR3 runs 14 residues. Trimming stripped 2 bases from V and 0 bases from J, with 7 bases between. In regard to this clonotype: Its matching antigen is unknown.

Fixed numbers of PBMC received varying amounts of KT2 cells. Each cDNA got a UMI-containing oligo ligated at its 3' end. First-round PCR used 3 to 4 cycles and beta primers RC1.1 and RC1.2 covering TRBC1 and TRBC2. MiXCR, applied by TCRdb to the UMI-ligation and nested PCR reads, yields one record per CDR3 protein. The sample contains approximately 41,000 distinct CDR3 sequences, about a sixth of which appear only once. Sequenced: PBMCs spiked with cells of the T cell clone KT2. The receptor's source is a human donor. The chain combines TRBV6-2 or TRBV6-3 with TRBJ2-5; no definite D call. The DNA for the CDR3 is TGTGCCAGCAGTTACGGAACAGACCAAGAGACCCAGTACTTC. Protein: CASSYGTDQETQYF.